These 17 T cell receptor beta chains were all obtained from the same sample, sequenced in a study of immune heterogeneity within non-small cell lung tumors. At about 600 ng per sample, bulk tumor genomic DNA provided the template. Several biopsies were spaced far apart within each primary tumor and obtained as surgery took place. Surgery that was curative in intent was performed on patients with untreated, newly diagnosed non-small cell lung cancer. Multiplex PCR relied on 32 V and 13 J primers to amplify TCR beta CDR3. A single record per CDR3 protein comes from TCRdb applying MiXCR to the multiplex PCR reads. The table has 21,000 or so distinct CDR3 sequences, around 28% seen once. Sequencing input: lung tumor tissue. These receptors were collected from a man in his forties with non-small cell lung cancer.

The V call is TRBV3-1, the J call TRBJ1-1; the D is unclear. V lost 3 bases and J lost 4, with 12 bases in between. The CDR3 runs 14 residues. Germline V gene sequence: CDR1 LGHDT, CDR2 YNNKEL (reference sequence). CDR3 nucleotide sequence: TGTGCCAGCAGCCAGGGAATTCGAGGCACTGAAGCTTTCTTT. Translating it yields CASSQGIRGTEAFF.

CDR3 bases: TGCAGCGTGGGGACTAGCGGGAGTCGGAGTGAGCAGTTCTTC. Its protein product is CSVGTSGSRSEQFF. The V call is TRBV29-1, the J call TRBJ2-1; 14 bases fit TRBD2. The germline gives CDR1 SQVTM, CDR2 ANQGSEA. The CDR3 totals 14 residues. V lost 6 bases and J lost 9; bases outside the gene matches: 7.

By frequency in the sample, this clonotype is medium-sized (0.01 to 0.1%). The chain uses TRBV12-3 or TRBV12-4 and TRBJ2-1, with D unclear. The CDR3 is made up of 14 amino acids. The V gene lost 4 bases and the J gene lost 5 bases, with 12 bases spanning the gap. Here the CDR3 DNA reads TGTGCCAGCAGTTCCCCACCATCTAACAATGAGCAGTTCTTC. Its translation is CASSSPPSNNEQFF.

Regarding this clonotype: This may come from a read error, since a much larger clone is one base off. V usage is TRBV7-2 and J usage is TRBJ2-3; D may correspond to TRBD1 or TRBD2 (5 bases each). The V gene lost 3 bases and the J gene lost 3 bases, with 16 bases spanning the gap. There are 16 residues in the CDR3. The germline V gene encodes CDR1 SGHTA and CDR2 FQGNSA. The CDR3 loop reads CASSFGVPGRTDTQYF. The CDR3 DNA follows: TGTGCCAGCAGCTTTGGTGTGCCGGGACGGACAGATACGCAGTATTTT.

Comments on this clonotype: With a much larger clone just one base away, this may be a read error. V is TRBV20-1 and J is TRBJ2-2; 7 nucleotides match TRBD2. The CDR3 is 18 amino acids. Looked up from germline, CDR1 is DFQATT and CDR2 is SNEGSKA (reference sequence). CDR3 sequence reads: CSARDRYGLAEGTGELVF. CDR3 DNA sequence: TGCAGTGCTAGAGATCGGTACGGGCTAGCGGAGGGGACCGGGGAGCTGGTTTTT.

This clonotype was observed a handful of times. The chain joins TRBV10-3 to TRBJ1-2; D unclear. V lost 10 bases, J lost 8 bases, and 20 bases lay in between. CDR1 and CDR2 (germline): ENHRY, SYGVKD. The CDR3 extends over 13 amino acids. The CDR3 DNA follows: TGTGCCAGCCTTAGGACGGAGGCGGAGGGCTACACCTTC. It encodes CASLRTEAEGYTF.

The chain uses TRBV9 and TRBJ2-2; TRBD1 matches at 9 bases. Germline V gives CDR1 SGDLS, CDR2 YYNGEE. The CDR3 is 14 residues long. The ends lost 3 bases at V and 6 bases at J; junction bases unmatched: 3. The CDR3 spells CASSGTGVAGELFF. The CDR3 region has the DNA TGTGCCAGCAGCGGGACAGGGGTGGCCGGGGAGCTGTTTTTT.

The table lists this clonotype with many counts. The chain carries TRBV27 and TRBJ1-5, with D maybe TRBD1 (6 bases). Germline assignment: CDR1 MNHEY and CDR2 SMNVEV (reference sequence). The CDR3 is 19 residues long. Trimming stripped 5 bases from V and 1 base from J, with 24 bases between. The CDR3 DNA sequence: TGTGCCAGCAGTCGTCGGGTGGGGGCCCACCCCCGAAGCAATCAGCCCCAGCATTTT. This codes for CASSRRVGAHPRSNQPQHF.

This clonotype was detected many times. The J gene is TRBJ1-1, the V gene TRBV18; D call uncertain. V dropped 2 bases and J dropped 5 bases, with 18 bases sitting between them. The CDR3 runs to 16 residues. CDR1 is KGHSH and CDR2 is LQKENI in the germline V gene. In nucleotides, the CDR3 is TGTGCCAGCTCACCAGCCGGGCCCCTCACCGAGACTGAAGCTTTCTTT. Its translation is CASSPAGPLTETEAFF.

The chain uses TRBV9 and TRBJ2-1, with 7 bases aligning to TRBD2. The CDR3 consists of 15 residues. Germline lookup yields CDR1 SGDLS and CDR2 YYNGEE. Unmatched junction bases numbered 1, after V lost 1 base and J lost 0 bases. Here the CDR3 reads CASSVLAASYNEQFF. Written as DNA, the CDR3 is TGTGCCAGCAGCGTACTAGCGGCCTCCTACAATGAGCAGTTCTTC.

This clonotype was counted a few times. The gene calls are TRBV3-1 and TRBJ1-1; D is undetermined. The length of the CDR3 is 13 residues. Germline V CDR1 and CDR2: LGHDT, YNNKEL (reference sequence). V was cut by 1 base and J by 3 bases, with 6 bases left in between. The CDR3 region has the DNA TGTGCCAGCAGCCAAGGTCTGGACACTGAAGCTTTCTTT. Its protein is CASSQGLDTEAFF.

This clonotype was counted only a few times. CDR3 in DNA: TGTGCCAGCAGCCAAGATCGACAGGGAGTAAATTCACCCCTCCACTTT. Its protein product is CASSQDRQGVNSPLHF. The chain carries TRBV4-2 and TRBJ1-6; 7 bases match TRBD1. The trim removed 0 bases at V and 7 bases at J, leaving 6 bases unmatched. CDR1 LGHNA and CDR2 YNFKEQ come from the germline V gene. There are 16 residues in the CDR3.

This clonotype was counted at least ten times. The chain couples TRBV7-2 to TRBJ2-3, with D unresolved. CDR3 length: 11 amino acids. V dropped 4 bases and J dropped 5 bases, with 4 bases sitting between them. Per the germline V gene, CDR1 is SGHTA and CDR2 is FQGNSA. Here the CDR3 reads CASSSQDTQYF. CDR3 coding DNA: TGTGCCAGCAGCTCCCAAGATACGCAGTATTTT.

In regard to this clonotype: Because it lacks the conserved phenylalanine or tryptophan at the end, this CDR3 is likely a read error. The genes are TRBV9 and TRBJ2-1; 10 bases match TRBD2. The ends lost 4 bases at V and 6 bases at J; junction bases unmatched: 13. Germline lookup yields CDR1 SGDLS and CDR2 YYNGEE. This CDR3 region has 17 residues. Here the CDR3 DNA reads TGTGCCAGCAGCACTACGATAAGCGGGAGGGGTTCCAATGAGCAGTTCCTC. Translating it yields CASSTTISGRGSNEQFL.

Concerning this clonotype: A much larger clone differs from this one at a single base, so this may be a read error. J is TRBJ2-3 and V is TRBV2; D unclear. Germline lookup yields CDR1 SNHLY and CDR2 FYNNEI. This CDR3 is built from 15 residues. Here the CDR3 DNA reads TGTGCCAGCTACCCGGGCAGATTTAGCACAGATACGCGGTATTTT. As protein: CASYPGRFSTDTRYF.

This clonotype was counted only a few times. DNA for the CDR3: TGTGCCAGCACTATAGCGGGATACAATGAGCAGTTCTTC. Translation: CASTIAGYNEQFF. V is TRBV12-3 or TRBV12-4 and J is TRBJ2-1, with 8 nucleotides matching TRBD2. Trimming took 7 bases from V and 4 from J; bases not matched to a gene: 3. The CDR3 extends over 13 amino acids.

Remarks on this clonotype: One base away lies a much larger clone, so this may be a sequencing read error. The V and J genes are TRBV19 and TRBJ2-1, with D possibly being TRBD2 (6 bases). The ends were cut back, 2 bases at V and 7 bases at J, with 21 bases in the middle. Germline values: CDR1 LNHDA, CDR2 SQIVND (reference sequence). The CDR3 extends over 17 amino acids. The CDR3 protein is CASSINKLACLMNEQFF. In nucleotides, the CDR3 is TGTGCCAGTAGTATAAATAAGCTAGCGTGCCTTATGAATGAGCAGTTCTTC.